This T cell receptor beta chain was observed in a study of cytomegalovirus exposure and HLA in healthy donors. Study results and limitations: Reported performance of the classifier showed diagnosis of cytomegalovirus status with high specificity and sensitivity. Under in vitro conditions, a few CMV-associated chains were confirmed as specific for CMV antigens. Researchers counted some 150 TCR beta chains as cytomegalovirus-associated.

This CDR3 is built from 12 residues. Trimming stripped 6 bases from V and 6 bases from J, with 10 bases between. Germline values: CDR1 MNHNS, CDR2 SASEGT. On this clone: Its matching antigen is unknown.

Sequenced by immunoSEQ multiplex PCR; TCRdb stores in-frame clones only, minus some. The sample records 50,000 or so clones, roughly 94% being singletons. The source material was PBMCs. This receptor was obtained from a man in his late teens or twenties in good health and CMV-seronegative. The V gene is TRBV6-1, the J gene TRBJ2-3, with D unresolved. The CDR3 DNA reads TGTGCCAGCAGAATGACTCTTGATACGCAGTATTTT. This encodes CASRMTLDTQYF.